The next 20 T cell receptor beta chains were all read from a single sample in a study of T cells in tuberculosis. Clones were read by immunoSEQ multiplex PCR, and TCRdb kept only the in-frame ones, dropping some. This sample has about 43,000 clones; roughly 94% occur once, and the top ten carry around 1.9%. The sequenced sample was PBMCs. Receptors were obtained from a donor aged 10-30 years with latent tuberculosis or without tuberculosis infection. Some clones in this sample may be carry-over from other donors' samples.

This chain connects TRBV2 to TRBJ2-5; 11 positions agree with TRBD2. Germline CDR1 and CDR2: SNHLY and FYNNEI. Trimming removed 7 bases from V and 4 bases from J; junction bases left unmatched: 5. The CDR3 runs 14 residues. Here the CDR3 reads CASMVSGRGETQYF. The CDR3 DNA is TGTGCCAGCATGGTTAGCGGGAGGGGAGAGACCCAGTACTTC.

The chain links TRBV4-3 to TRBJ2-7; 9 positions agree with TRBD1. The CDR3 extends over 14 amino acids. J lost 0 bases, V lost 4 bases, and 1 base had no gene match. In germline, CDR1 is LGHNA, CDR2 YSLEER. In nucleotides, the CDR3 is TGCGCCAGCAGCCCGGGACAGGGCTCCTACGAGCAGTACTTC. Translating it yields CASSPGQGSYEQYF.

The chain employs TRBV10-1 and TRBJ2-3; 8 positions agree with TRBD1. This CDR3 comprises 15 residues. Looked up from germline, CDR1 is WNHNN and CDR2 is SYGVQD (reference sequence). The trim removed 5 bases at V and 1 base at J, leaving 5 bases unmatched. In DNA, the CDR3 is TGCGCCAGCAGTAGAGACAGGGGCGGCACAGATACGCAGTATTTT. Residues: CASSRDRGGTDTQYF.

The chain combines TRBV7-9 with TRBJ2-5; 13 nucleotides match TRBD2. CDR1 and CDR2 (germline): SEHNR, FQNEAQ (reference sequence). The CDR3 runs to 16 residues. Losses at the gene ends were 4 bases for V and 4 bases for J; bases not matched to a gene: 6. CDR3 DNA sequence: TGTGCCAGCAGCTCGCGGACTAGCGGGAGTTCAGAGACCCAGTACTTC. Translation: CASSSRTSGSSETQYF.

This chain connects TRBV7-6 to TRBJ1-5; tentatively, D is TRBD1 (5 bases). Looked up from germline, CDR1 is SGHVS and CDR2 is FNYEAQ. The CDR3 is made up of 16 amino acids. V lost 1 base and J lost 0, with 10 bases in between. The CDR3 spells CASSLDGRVSNQPQHF. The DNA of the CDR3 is TGTGCCAGCAGCTTAGATGGCAGGGTTAGCAATCAGCCCCAGCATTTT.

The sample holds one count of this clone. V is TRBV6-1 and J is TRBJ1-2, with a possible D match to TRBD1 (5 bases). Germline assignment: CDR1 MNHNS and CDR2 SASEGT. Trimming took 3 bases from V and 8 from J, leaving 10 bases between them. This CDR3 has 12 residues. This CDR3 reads CASSDRERGYTF. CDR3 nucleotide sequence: TGTGCCAGCAGTGACAGGGAACGGGGCTACACCTTC.

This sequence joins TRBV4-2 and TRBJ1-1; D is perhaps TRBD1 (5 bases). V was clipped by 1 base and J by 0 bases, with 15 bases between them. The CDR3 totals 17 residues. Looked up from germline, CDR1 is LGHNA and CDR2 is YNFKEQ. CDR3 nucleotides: TGTGCCAGCAGCCAAGTTACAGGTTGGAGTTTGAACACTGAAGCTTTCTTT. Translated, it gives CASSQVTGWSLNTEAFF.

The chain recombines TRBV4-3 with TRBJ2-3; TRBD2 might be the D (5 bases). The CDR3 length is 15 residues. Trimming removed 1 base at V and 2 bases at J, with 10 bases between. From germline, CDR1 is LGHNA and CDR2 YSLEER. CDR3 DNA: TGCGCCAGCAGCCAAGTTAGCGACTCCACAGATACGCAGTATTTT. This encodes CASSQVSDSTDTQYF.

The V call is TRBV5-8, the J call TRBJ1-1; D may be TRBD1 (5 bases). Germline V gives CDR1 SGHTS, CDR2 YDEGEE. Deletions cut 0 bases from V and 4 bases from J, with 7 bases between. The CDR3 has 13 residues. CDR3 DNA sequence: TGTGCCAGCAGCTTGGGCAGGGCCACTGAAGCTTTCTTT. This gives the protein CASSLGRATEAFF.

CDR3 bases: TGTGCCAGCAGTGACTCGACAGGGTTTGGAAACACCATATATTTT. Its translation is CASSDSTGFGNTIYF. The gene calls are TRBV25-1 and TRBJ1-3; 7 positions match TRBD1. This CDR3 is 15 amino acids long. Looked up from germline, CDR1 is MGHDK and CDR2 is SYGVNS. V was clipped by 3 bases and J by 3 bases; unmatched bases: 5.

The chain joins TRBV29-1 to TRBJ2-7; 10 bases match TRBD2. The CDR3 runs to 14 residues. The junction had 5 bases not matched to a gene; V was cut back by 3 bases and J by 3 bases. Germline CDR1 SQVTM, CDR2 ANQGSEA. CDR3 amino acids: CSVETSGRDYEQYF. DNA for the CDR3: TGCAGCGTTGAGACTAGCGGGCGAGACTACGAGCAGTACTTC.

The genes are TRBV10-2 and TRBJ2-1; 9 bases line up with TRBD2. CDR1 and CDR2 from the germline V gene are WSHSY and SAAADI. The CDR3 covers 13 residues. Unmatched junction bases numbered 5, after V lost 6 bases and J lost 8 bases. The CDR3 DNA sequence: TGCGCCAGCAGCCTGGGACTAGCCGATGAGCAGTTCTTC. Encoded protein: CASSLGLADEQFF.

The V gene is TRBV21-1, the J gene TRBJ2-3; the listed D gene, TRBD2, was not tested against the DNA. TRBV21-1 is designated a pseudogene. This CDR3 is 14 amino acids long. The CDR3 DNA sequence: TGTGCCAGCAGCAAAGTTTGTCTCCCGGAGACGCAGTATTTT. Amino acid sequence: CASSKVCLPETQYF.

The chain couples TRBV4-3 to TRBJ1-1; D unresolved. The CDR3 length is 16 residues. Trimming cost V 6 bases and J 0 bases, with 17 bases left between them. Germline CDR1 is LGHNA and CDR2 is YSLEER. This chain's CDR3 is CASRMYSVGLNTEAFF. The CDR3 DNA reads TGCGCCAGCAGGATGTACAGTGTTGGGCTGAACACTGAAGCTTTCTTT.

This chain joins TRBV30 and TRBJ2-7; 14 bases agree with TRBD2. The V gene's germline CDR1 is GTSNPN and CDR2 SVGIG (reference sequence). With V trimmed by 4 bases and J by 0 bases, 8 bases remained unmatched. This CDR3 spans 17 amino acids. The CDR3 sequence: CAWKGTSGSLYSYEQYF. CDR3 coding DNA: TGTGCCTGGAAGGGGACTAGCGGGAGCCTATACTCCTACGAGCAGTACTTC.

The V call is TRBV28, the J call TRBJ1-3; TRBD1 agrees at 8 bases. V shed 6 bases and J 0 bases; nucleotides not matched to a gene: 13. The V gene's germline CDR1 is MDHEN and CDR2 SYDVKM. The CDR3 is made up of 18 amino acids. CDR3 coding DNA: TGTGCCAGCAGCTACCGTTTAGGACAGGGCGACTCTGGAAACACCATATATTTT. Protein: CASSYRLGQGDSGNTIYF.

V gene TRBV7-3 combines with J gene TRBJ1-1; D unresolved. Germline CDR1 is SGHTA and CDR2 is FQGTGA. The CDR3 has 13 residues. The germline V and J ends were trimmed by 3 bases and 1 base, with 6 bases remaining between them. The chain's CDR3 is CASSFERNTEAFF. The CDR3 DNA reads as TGTGCCAGCAGCTTTGAGAGGAACACTGAAGCTTTCTTT.

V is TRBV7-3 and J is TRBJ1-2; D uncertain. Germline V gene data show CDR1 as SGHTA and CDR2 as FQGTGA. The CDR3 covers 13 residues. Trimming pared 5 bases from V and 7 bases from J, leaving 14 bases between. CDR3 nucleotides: TGTGCCAGCAGCCCCCAGCCAGGTACTGGCTACACCTTC. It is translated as CASSPQPGTGYTF.

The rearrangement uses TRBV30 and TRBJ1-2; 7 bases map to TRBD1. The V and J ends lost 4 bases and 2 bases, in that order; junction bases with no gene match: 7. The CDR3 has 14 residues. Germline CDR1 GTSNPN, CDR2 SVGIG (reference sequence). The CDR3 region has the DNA TGTGCCTGGACCCGGGACAGCGTGAACTATGGCTACACCTTC. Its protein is CAWTRDSVNYGYTF. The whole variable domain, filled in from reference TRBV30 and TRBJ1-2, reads SQTIHQWPATLVQPVGSPLSLECTVEGTSNPNLYWYRQAAGRGLQLLFYSVGIGQISSEVPQNLSASRPQDRQFILSSKKLLLSDSGFYLCAWTRDSVNYGYTFGSGTRLTVV.

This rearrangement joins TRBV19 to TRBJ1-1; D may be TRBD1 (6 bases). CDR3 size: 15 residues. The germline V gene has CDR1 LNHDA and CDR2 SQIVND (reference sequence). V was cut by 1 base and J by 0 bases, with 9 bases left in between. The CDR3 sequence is CASSIGGTLNTEAFF. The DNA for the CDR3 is TGTGCCAGTAGTATAGGAGGGACACTGAACACTGAAGCTTTCTTT.